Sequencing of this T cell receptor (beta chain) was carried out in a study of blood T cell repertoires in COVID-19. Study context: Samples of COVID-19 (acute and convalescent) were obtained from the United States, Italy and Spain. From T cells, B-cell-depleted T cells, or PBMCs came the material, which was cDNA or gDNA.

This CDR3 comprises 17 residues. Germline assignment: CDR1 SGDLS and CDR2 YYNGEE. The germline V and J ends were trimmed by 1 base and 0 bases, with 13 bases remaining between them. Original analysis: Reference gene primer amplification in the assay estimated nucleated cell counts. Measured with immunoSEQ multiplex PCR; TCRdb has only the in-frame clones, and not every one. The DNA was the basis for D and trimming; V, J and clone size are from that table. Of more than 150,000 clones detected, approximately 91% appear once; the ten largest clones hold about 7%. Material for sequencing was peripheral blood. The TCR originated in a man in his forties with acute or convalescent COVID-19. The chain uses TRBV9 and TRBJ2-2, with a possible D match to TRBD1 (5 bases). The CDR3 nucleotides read TGTGCCAGCAGCGTACCACAGGCAGGGACGAACACCGGGGAGCTGTTTTTT. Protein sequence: CASSVPQAGTNTGELFF.